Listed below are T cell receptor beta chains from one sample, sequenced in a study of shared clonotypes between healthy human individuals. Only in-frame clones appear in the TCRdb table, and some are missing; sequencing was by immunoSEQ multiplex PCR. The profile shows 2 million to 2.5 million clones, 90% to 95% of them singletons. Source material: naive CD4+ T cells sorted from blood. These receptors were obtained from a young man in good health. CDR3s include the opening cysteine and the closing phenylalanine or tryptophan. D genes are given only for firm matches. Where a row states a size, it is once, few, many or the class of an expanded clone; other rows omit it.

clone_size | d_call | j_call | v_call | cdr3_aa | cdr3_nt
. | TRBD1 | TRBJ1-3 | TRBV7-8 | CASSTDRGTGNTIYF | TGTGCCAGCAGCACCGACAGGGGAACGGGAAACACCATATATTTT
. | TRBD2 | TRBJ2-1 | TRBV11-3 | CASSLGTSGRTYNEQFF | TGTGCCAGCAGCTTGGGGACTAGCGGGAGAACCTACAATGAGCAGTTCTTC
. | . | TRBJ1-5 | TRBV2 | CASGGGEQYNQPQHF | TGTGCCAGCGGAGGGGGGGAACAGTACAATCAGCCCCAGCATTTT
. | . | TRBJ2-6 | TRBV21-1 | CASSKLLPSGRALRANVLTF | TGTGCCAGCAGCAAATTGTTGCCTAGCGGGAGGGCCTTAAGGGCCAACGTCCTGACTTTC
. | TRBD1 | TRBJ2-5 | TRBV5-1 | CASSLTGGGGTQYF | TGCGCCAGCAGCTTGACAGGGGGCGGAGGGACCCAGTACTTC
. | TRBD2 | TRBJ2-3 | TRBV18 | CASSPLAGPTDTQYF | TGTGCCAGCTCACCACTAGCGGGACCCACAGATACGCAGTATTTT
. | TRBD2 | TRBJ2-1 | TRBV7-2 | CASSLGFSRGVREQFF | TGTGCCAGCAGCTTAGGATTTTCGCGGGGGGTACGGGAGCAGTTCTTC
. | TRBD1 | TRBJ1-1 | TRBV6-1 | CASRRQGALEAFF | TGTGCCAGCAGAAGACAGGGGGCCCTTGAAGCTTTCTTT
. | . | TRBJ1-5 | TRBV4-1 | CASSQGAVTNQPQHF | TGCGCCAGCAGCCAAGGAGCGGTCACCAATCAGCCCCAGCATTTT
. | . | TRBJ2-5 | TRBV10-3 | CAISGGYRETQYF | TGTGCCATCAGTGGGGGGTACCGGGAGACCCAGTACTTC
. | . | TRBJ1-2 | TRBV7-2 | CASSLPGPLVGTF | TGTGCCAGCAGCTTACCGGGACCCCTCGTGGGCACCTTC
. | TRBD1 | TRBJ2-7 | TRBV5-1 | CASSTGAQGEQYF | TGCGCCAGTTCGACAGGGGCGCAGGGGGAGCAGTACTTC
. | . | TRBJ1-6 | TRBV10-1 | CASSGGTNSPLHF | TGCGCCAGCAGCGGAGGGACGAATTCACCCCTCCACTTT
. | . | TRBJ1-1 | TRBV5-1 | CASSLVAGGTEAFF | TGCGCCAGCAGCTTGGTGGCAGGAGGAACTGAAGCTTTCTTT
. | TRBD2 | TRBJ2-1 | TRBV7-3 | CASSPGLAGGGDEQFF | TGTGCCAGCAGCCCCGGACTAGCGGGGGGTGGTGATGAGCAGTTCTTC
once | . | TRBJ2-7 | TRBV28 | CASSSSGAYEQYF | TGTGCCAGCAGTTCGTCAGGGGCCTACGAGCAGTACTTC
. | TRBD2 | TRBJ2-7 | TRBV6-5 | CASGQRGLNYGQYF | TGTGCCAGCGGTCAGCGGGGGTTGAACTACGGGCAGTACTTC
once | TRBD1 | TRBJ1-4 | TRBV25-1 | CASSRGSNEKLFF | TGTGCCAGCAGCAGGGGGAGCAATGAAAAACTGTTTTTT
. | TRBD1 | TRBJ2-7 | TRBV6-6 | CASRPTGRDEQYF | TGTGCCAGCAGGCCGACAGGGCGAGACGAGCAGTACTTC
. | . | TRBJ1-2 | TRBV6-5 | CASSYSSGTESSGYTF | TGTGCCAGCAGTTACTCTAGTGGGACGGAAAGTAGCGGCTACACCTTC
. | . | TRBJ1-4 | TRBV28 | CASSGAAGGEKLFF | TGTGCCAGCAGTGGAGCCGCCGGTGGGGAAAAACTGTTTTTT
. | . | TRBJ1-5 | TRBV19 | CASGGTGNQPQHF | TGTGCCAGTGGAGGGACGGGCAATCAGCCCCAGCATTTT
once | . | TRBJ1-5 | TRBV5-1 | CASSPGQGKRQPQHF | TGCGCCAGCAGCCCGGGGCAGGGGAAACGTCAGCCCCAGCATTTT
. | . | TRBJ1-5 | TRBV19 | CASMGRWPQHF | TGTGCCAGTATGGGACGTTGGCCCCAGCATTTT
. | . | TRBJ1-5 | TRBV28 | CATLGRGNQPQHF | TGTGCCACCTTGGGACGGGGAAATCAGCCCCAGCATTTT
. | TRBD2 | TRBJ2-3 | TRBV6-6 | CASSLPAGIGDTQYF | TGTGCCAGCAGCCTCCCAGCGGGGATTGGAGATACGCAGTATTTT
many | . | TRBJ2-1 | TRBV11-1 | CEPAEEEQFF | TGTGAACCAGCAGAGGAAGAGCAGTTCTTC
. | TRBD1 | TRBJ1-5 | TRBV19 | CASSGTGTYNQPQHF | TGTGCCAGTAGCGGGACAGGGACTTATAATCAGCCCCAGCATTTT
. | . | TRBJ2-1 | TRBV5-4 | CASSFPDSNEQFF | TGTGCCAGCAGCTTCCCCGATTCCAATGAGCAGTTCTTC
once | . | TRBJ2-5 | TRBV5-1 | CASSFRGYQETQYF | TGCGCCAGCAGCTTCCGGGGATACCAAGAGACCCAGTACTTC
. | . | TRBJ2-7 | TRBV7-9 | CASSATVVGSYEQYF | TGTGCCAGCAGCGCTACAGTCGTAGGCTCCTACGAGCAGTACTTC
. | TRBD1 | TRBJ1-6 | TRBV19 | CASSRGTANNSPLHF | TGTGCCAGTAGTAGAGGGACAGCCAATAATTCACCCCTCCACTTT
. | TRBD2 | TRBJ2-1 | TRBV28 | CATGGLAKVNEQFF | TGTGCCACCGGTGGACTAGCGAAAGTCAATGAGCAGTTCTTC
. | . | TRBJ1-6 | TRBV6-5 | CASSYGLSGRNSPLHF | TGTGCCAGCAGTTATGGCTTGAGCGGGAGAAATTCACCCCTCCACTTT
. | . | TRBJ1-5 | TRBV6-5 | CASSSRVNQPQHF | TGTGCCAGCAGTTCCCGGGTCAATCAGCCCCAGCATTTT
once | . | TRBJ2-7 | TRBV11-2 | CASSSRTESYEQYF | TGTGCCAGCAGCTCCCGGACCGAATCCTACGAGCAGTACTTC